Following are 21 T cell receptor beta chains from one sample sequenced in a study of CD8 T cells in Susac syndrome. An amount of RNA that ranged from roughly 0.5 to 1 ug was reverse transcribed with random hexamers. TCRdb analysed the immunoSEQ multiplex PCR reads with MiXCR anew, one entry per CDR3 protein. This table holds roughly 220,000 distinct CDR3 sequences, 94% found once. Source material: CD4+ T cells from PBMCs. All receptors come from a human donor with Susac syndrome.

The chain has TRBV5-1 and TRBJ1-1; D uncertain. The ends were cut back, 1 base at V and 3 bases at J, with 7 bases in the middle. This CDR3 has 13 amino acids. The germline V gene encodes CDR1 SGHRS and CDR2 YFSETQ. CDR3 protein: CASSLYEDTEAFF. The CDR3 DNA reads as TGCGCCAGCAGCTTGTACGAGGACACTGAAGCTTTCTTT.

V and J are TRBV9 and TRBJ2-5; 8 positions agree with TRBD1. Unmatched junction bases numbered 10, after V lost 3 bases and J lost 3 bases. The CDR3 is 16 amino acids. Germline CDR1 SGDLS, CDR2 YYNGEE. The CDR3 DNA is TGTGCCAGCAGCGCCGTCGGGACAGGATTTAAAGAGACCCAGTACTTC. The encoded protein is CASSAVGTGFKETQYF.

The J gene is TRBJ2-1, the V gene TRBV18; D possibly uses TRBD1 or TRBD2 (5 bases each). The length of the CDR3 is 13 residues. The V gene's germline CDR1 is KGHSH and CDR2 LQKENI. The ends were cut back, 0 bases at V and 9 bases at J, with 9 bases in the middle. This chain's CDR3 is CASSPPLGVEQFF. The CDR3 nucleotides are TGTGCCAGCTCACCACCGCTGGGGGTTGAGCAGTTCTTC.

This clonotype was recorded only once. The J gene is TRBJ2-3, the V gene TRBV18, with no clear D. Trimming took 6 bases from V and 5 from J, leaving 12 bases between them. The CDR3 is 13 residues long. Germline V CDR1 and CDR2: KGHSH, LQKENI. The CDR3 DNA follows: TGTGCCAGCTCTCCCGGAAAGGGAGATACGCAGTATTTT. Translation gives CASSPGKGDTQYF. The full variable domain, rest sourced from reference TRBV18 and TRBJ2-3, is NAGVMQNPRHLVRRRGQEARLRCSPMKGHSHVYWYRQLPEEGLKFMVYLQKENIIDESGMPKERFSAEFPKEGPSILRIQQVVRGDSAAYFCASSPGKGDTQYFGPGTRLTVL.

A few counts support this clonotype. CDR3: CASSPHLPGDYGYTF. CDR3 DNA sequence: TGTGCCAGCAGTCCTCACCTACCAGGGGACTATGGCTACACCTTC. J is TRBJ1-2 and V is TRBV6-5, with a tentative D call TRBD1 (6 bases). Trimming left V 5 bases short and J 3 bases short, with 16 bases between. CDR3 size: 15 residues. The germline V gene has CDR1 MNHEY and CDR2 SVGAGI.

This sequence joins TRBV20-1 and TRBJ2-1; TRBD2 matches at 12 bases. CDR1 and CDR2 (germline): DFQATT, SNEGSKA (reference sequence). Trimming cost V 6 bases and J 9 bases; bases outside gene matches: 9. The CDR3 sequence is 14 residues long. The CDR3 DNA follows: TGCAGTGCGGAACCTAGCGGGGGGGCAAGTGAGCAGTTCTTC. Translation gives CSAEPSGGASEQFF.

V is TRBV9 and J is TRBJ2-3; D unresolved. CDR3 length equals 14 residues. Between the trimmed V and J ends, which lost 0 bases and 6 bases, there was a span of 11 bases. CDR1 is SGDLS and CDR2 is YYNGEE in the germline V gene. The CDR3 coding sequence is TGTGCCAGCAGCGTAGCCCGAGCACAGGATACGCAGTATTTT. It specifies CASSVARAQDTQYF. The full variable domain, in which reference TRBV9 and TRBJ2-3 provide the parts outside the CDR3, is DSGVTQTPKHLITATGQRVTLRCSPRSGDLSVYWYQQSLDQGLQFLIQYYNGEERAKGNILERFSAQQFPDLHSELNLSSLELGDSALYFCASSVARAQDTQYFGPGTRLTVL.

The CDR3 sequence: CASSLSLGVYEQYF. CDR3 bases: TGTGCCAGCAGCCTTTCCTTAGGGGTTTACGAGCAGTACTTC. This chain uses TRBV3-1 with TRBJ2-7; weak D call: TRBD1 (5 bases). Trimming removed 4 bases at V and 4 bases at J, with 14 bases between. The CDR3 contains 14 residues. CDR1 and CDR2 from the germline V gene are LGHDT and YNNKEL (reference sequence).

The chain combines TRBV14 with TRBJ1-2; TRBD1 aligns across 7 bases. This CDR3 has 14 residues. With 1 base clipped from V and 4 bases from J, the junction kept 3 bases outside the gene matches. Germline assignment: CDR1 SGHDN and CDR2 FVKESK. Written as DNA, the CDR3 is TGTGCCAGCAGCCAAGTCCAGGGGGGCTATGGCTACACCTTC. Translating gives CASSQVQGGYGYTF.

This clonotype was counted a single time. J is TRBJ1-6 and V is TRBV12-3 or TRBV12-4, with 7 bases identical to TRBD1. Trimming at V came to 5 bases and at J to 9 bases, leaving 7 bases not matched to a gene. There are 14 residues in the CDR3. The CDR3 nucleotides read TGTGCCAGCAGTCCCGACAGGGTTAGTTCACCCCTCCACTTT. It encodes CASSPDRVSSPLHF.

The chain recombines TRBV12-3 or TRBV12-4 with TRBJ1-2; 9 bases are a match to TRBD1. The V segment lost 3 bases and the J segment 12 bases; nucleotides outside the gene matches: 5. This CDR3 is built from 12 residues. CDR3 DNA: TGTGCCAGCAGTTTCAGGGGACAGGGCCACACCTTC. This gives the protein CASSFRGQGHTF.

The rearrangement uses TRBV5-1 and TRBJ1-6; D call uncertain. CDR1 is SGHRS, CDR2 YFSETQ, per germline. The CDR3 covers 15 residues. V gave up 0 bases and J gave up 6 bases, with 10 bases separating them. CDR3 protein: CASSLGGQANSPLHF. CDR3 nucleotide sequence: TGCGCCAGCAGCTTGGGAGGGCAGGCTAATTCACCCCTCCACTTT.

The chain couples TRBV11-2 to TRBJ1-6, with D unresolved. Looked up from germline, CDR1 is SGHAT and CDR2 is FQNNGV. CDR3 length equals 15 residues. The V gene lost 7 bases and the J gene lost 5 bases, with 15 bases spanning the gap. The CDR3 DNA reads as TGTGCCAGCACCCCGGACGCCGCCAATAATTCACCCCTCCACTTT. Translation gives CASTPDAANNSPLHF.

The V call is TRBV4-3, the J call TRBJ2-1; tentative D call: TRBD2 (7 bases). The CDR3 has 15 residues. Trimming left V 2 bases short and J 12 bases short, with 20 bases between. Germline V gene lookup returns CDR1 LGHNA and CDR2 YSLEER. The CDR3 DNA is TGCGCCAGCAGCCAATCCCCCGGGGGGCCCTCGGGGCAGTTCTTC. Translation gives CASSQSPGGPSGQFF.

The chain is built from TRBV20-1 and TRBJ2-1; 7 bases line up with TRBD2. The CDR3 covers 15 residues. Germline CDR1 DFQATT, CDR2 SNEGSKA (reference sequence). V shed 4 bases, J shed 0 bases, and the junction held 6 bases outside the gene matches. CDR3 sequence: CSANPPGGSYNEQFF. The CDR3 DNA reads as TGCAGTGCTAACCCCCCGGGAGGCTCCTACAATGAGCAGTTCTTC.

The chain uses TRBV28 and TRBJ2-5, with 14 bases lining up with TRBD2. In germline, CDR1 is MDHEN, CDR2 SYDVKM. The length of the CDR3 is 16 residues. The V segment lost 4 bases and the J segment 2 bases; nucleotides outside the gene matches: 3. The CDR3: CASSSGTSGGQETQYF. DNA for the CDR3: TGTGCCAGCAGTTCCGGGACTAGCGGGGGACAAGAGACCCAGTACTTC.

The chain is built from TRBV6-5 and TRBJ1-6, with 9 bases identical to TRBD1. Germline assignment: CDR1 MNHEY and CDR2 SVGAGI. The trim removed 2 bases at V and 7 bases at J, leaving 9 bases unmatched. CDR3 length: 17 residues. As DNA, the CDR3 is TGTGCCAGCAGTTACGGGTTACAGGGGGCGATGAATTCACCCCTCCACTTT. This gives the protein CASSYGLQGAMNSPLHF.

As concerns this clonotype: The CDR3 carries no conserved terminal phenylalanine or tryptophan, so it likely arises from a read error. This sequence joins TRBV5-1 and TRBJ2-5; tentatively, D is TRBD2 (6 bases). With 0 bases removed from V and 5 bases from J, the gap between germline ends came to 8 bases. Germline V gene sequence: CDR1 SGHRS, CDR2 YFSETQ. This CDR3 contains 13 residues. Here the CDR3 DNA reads TGCGCCAGCAGCTTGGAGGGGAGGGAGACCCAGTACCTC. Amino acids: CASSLEGRETQYL.

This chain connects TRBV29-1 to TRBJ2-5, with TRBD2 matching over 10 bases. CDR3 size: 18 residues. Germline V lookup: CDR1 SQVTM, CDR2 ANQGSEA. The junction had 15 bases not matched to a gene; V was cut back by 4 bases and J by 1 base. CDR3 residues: CSVGYAVAGGTSQETQYF. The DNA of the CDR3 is TGCAGCGTTGGCTACGCGGTAGCGGGGGGTACCAGCCAAGAGACCCAGTACTTC.

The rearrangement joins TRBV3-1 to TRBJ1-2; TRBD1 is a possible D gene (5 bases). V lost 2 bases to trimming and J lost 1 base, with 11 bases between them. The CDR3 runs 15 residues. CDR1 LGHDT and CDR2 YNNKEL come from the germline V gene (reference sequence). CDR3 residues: CASSQRQGLNYGYTF. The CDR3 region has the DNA TGTGCCAGCAGCCAACGGCAGGGTCTTAACTATGGCTACACCTTC.

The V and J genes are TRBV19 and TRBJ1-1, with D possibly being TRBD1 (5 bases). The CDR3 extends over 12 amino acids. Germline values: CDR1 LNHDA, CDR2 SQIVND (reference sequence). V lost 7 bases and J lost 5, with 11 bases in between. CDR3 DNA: TGTGCCAGTAAACTAGGGGAGACTGAAGCTTTCTTT. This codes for CASKLGETEAFF. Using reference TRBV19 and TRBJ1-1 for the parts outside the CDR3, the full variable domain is DGGITQSPKYLFRKEGQNVTLSCEQNLNHDAMYWYRQDPGQGLRLIYYSQIVNDFQKGDIAEGYSVSREKKESFPLTVTSAQKNPTAFYLCASKLGETEAFFGQGTRLTVV.